These 22 T cell receptor beta chains came from one sample sequenced in a study of OX40 agonist ivuxolimab in advanced cancers. Using immunoSEQ multiplex PCR, the repertoire was profiled, and TCRdb retains in-frame clones only, with some absent. The table lists approximately 70,000 clones, approximately 88% of them singletons. The specimen comprised CD4+ or CD8+ T cells sorted from blood, sampled in a trial of the OX40 agonist ivuxolimab. Source of these receptors: an adult with an advanced solid tumor such as melanoma, head and neck, liver or kidney cancer.

On this clone: An end of the junction does not agree with germline; a read error may underlie this. V usage is TRBV7-7 and J usage is TRBJ2-5, with D possibly being TRBD1 (5 bases). CDR1 and CDR2 from the germline V gene are SSHAT and FNYEAQ (reference sequence). The CDR3 contains 13 residues. The CDR3 here is CASSLGVRETQYF. The CDR3 DNA reads TGTGCTAGCAGCTTAGGGGTTAGGGAGACCCAGTACTTC.

This chain links TRBV11-3 with TRBJ1-1; TRBD1 matches at 8 bases. Germline trimming cut 1 base from V and 8 bases from J; bases unmatched to any gene: 6. CDR3 length equals 14 residues. CDR1 and CDR2 (germline): SGHNT, YENEEA. DNA for the CDR3: TGTGCCAGCAGCTTAGGTGGGACAGGAAACGAAGCTTTCTTT. It translates to CASSLGGTGNEAFF. Variable domain in full (rest from reference TRBV11-3 and TRBJ1-1): EAGVVQSPRYKIIEKKQPVAFWCNPISGHNTLYWYLQNLGQGPELLIRYENEEAVDDSQLPKDRFSAERLKGVDSTLKIQPAELGDSAVYLCASSLGGTGNEAFFGQGTRLTVV.

The rearrangement links TRBV6-1 to TRBJ2-5; 7 bases line up with TRBD1. The CDR3 has 17 residues. Germline loops: CDR1 MNHNS, CDR2 SASEGT. V lost 0 bases, J lost 5 bases, and 12 bases stayed unmatched. CDR3 in DNA: TGTGCCAGCAGTGAAGCGCCAACAGGGGTCGTCAGGGAGACCCAGTACTTC. Its protein product is CASSEAPTGVVRETQYF.

The chain has TRBV21-1 and TRBJ1-1; the DNA was not used to check the table's D call, TRBD1. TRBV21-1 has pseudogene status. The CDR3 spans 15 residues. The CDR3 DNA reads TGTGCCAGCAGCAAACCGGGACAGGGGAGCACTGAAGCTTTCTTT. Translating gives CASSKPGQGSTEAFF.

CDR3 in DNA: TGTGCTAGTGGACTCCGCACCCGGACAGCCACCTACGAGCAGTACTTC. This translates into CASGLRTRTATYEQYF. The chain joins TRBV12-5 to TRBJ2-7; the D gene is possibly TRBD1 (6 bases). The V end lost 6 bases, the J end lost 2 bases, and 20 bases lay between the germline ends. Germline CDR1 LGHNT, CDR2 FRNRAP. CDR3 length equals 16 residues.

V usage is TRBV5-6 and J usage is TRBJ1-2; no reliable D call. The CDR3 consists of 13 residues. The germline CDR1 and CDR2 sequences are SGHDT and YYEEEE. Deletions cut 4 bases from V and 4 bases from J, with 11 bases between. In DNA, the CDR3 is TGTGCCAGCAGCCCCGGACGGACCTATGGCTACACCTTC. It yields the protein CASSPGRTYGYTF.

The chain employs TRBV2 and TRBJ2-3; 7 bases fit TRBD1. This CDR3 spans 12 amino acids. With V trimmed by 7 bases and J by 4 bases, 2 bases remained unmatched. Germline V gene lookup returns CDR1 SNHLY and CDR2 FYNNEI. The CDR3 here is CASKDRADTQYF. CDR3 nucleotide sequence: TGTGCCAGCAAAGACAGGGCAGATACGCAGTATTTT.

The J gene is TRBJ1-6, the V gene TRBV5-1, with TRBD1 identical over 7 bases. Germline-derived CDR1 and CDR2 are SGHRS and YFSETQ. CDR3 length: 14 amino acids. After removal of 5 bases from V and 7 bases from J, the junction contained 6 bases not matched to a gene. In DNA form, the CDR3 reads TGCGCCAGCAGACACCGGGACAGCAATTCACCCCTCCACTTT. Its translation is CASRHRDSNSPLHF.

V and J are TRBV7-9 and TRBJ2-7, with D possibly being TRBD1 (6 bases). The CDR3 length is 13 residues. V was pared by 5 bases and J by 5 bases, with 13 bases between. The V gene's germline CDR1 is SEHNR and CDR2 FQNEAQ (reference sequence). CDR3: CASSTPGAHEQYF. CDR3 nucleotide sequence: TGTGCCAGCAGCACGCCAGGGGCCCACGAGCAGTACTTC.

V gene TRBV18 combines with J gene TRBJ2-2; D may correspond to TRBD1 or TRBD2 (5 bases each). CDR3 size: 16 residues. V lost 1 base and J lost 4, with 13 bases in between. Looked up from germline, CDR1 is KGHSH and CDR2 is LQKENI. The CDR3 reads CASSPQGAGSTGELFF. CDR3 bases: TGTGCCAGCTCACCACAGGGTGCAGGGAGCACCGGGGAGCTGTTTTTT.

The chain carries TRBV7-9 and TRBJ1-1; no clear D. The CDR3 contains 11 residues. Germline CDR1 and CDR2: SEHNR and FQNEAQ (reference sequence). The V gene lost 5 bases and the J gene lost 5 bases, with 6 bases spanning the gap. CDR3 sequence (DNA): TGTGCCAGCAGCACCGTGACTGAAGCTTTCTTT. Its translation: CASSTVTEAFF.

This clone was picked up one time. The J gene is TRBJ2-2, the V gene TRBV18, with D unclear. Germline CDR1 and CDR2: KGHSH and LQKENI. The germline V and J ends were trimmed by 4 bases and 2 bases, with 14 bases remaining between them. CDR3 length: 16 amino acids. The chain's CDR3 is CASSRNQVRNTGELFF. The DNA for the CDR3 is TGTGCCAGCTCACGCAACCAGGTCCGAAACACCGGGGAGCTGTTTTTT.

The gene calls are TRBV19 and TRBJ1-6; D may be TRBD1 (6 bases). V was trimmed by 1 base and J by 7 bases, leaving 14 bases between them. Per the germline V gene, CDR1 is LNHDA and CDR2 is SQIVND (reference sequence). There are 16 residues in the CDR3. The CDR3 spells CASSIGPRGANSPLHF. CDR3 in DNA: TGTGCCAGTAGTATAGGCCCTAGGGGGGCCAATTCACCCCTCCACTTT. Full variable domain (remainder filled in from reference TRBV19 and TRBJ1-6): DGGITQSPKYLFRKEGQNVTLSCEQNLNHDAMYWYRQDPGQGLRLIYYSQIVNDFQKGDIAEGYSVSREKKESFPLTVTSAQKNPTAFYLCASSIGPRGANSPLHFGNGTRLTVT.

As concerns this clone: One junction end does not reproduce the germline sequence, and a read error may be involved. This chain joins TRBV18 and TRBJ2-6; D is perhaps TRBD2 (7 bases). The length of the CDR3 is 19 residues. Germline V gives CDR1 KGHSH, CDR2 LQKENI. This chain's CDR3 is CAGSPATYGGPSGANVLTF. The CDR3 nucleotides are TGTGCCGGCTCACCCGCGACCTACGGGGGGCCCTCTGGGGCCAACGTCCTGACTTTC. Combining the CDR3 with reference TRBV18 and TRBJ2-6 gives the whole variable domain NAGVMQNPRHLVRRRGQEARLRCSPMKGHSHVYWYRQLPEEGLKFMVYLQKENIIDESGMPKERFSAEFPKEGPSILRIQQVVRGDSAAYFCAGSPATYGGPSGANVLTFGAGSRLTVL.

CDR3: CASSGARDTGGDYGYTF. The CDR3 nucleotides are TGTGCCAGTAGCGGAGCACGGGACACAGGGGGCGACTATGGCTACACCTTC. V and J are TRBV19 and TRBJ1-2, with 9 nucleotides matching TRBD1. V lost 6 bases, J lost 3 bases, and 14 bases stayed unmatched. The CDR3 has 17 residues. Germline V gene sequence: CDR1 LNHDA, CDR2 SQIVND (reference sequence).

The DNA of the CDR3 is TGTGCCACCAGCAGAGATGGGACAGGGACCACCGGGGAGCTGTTTTTT. Protein product: CATSRDGTGTTGELFF. This chain links TRBV15 with TRBJ2-2, with 9 bases aligning to TRBD1. Germline lookup yields CDR1 LNHNV and CDR2 YYDKDF (reference sequence). Trimming at V came to 0 bases and at J to 4 bases, leaving 3 bases not matched to a gene. CDR3 length: 16 amino acids.

This chain links TRBV15 with TRBJ1-1; TRBD1 agrees at 9 bases. The CDR3 runs 16 residues. The V gene's germline CDR1 is LNHNV and CDR2 YYDKDF (reference sequence). V trimming: 3 bases; J trimming: 1 base; junction bases outside the gene matches: 6. Here the CDR3 reads CATSRAGTGSNTEAFF. CDR3 sequence (DNA): TGTGCCACCAGCAGGGCCGGGACAGGGTCGAACACTGAAGCTTTCTTT.

The V and J genes are TRBV20-1 and TRBJ1-2; D gene uncertain. The CDR3 length is 11 residues. Germline V gives CDR1 DFQATT, CDR2 SNEGSKA (reference sequence). V was pared by 8 bases and J by 5 bases, with 12 bases between. CDR3 residues: CSLDPFYGYTF. Here the CDR3 DNA reads TGCAGTTTAGATCCCTTTTATGGCTACACCTTC.

This chain uses TRBV5-4 with TRBJ1-6; TRBD1 agrees at 10 bases. The germline V gene encodes CDR1 SGHNT and CDR2 YYREEE (reference sequence). The length of the CDR3 is 15 residues. Trimming cost V 3 bases and J 10 bases; bases outside gene matches: 7. The CDR3 spells CASSSDRGDGSPLHF. The CDR3 DNA follows: TGTGCCAGCAGCTCGGACAGGGGGGATGGCTCACCCCTCCACTTT.

The chain carries TRBV7-2 and TRBJ1-5; no reliable D call. The V and J ends lost 2 bases and 0 bases respectively, with 14 bases between them. This CDR3 contains 17 residues. Germline CDR1 reads SGHTA; CDR2 reads FQGNSA. The CDR3 sequence: CASSLRSGPNSNQPQHF. For the CDR3, the DNA is TGTGCCAGCAGCTTACGGTCCGGCCCTAATAGCAATCAGCCCCAGCATTTT.

The J gene is TRBJ1-6, the V gene TRBV7-9, with D perhaps TRBD1 (6 bases). This CDR3 is 16 amino acids long. Germline CDR1 is SEHNR and CDR2 is FQNEAQ (reference sequence). With 1 base removed from V and 5 bases from J, the gap between germline ends came to 12 bases. CDR3 loop: CASSLEQGSDNSPLHF. The CDR3 nucleotides read TGTGCCAGCAGCTTAGAACAGGGCTCGGATAATTCACCCCTCCACTTT.

Notes on this clone: Additional DNA sequences in this sample encode the identical CDR3. V is TRBV20-1 and J is TRBJ2-5; D is unresolved. Germline lookup yields CDR1 DFQATT and CDR2 SNEGSKA (reference sequence). This CDR3 comprises 11 residues. V lost 6 bases and J 4 bases, leaving 9 bases between the germline ends. This CDR3 reads CSATFGETQYF. The CDR3 coding sequence is TGCAGTGCCACGTTTGGAGAGACCCAGTACTTC.